The clone carrying this T cell receptor beta chain occurred once. The antigen is unknown. This sample was included in a study of vaccination effects on CD4 cells after COVID-19. TCRdb keeps only in-frame clones here, not all; method: immunoSEQ multiplex PCR. The table records about 22,000 clones, around 72% of them present only once. After removal of 4 bases from V and 2 bases from J, the junction contained 5 bases not matched to a gene. CDR1 and CDR2 from the germline V gene are SGHNT and YYREEE (reference sequence). CDR3 length equals 16 residues. Antigen-specific CD4+ T cells were first expanded with viral peptide pools by the ViraFEST assay and only then sequenced. The authors isolated CD4+ T cells after more than eight days of culture. Vaccine recipients, nucleocapsid antibody negative, had no prior SARS-CoV-2 infection.

The origin of this receptor is a human donor who received a COVID-19 vaccine. The sample in question was CD4+ T cells from PBMCs cultured with HCoV-NL63 spike peptides, obtained before COVID-19 vaccination. The rearrangement uses TRBV5-4 and TRBJ1-3, with 11 bases aligning to TRBD1. In DNA, the CDR3 is TGTGCCAGCAGCACAGGGGGACAGGGGGCTGGAAACACCATATATTTT. As protein: CASSTGGQGAGNTIYF.